One T cell receptor (beta chain) is described in this entry. Antigen: not known. This entry belongs to a study of cytomegalovirus exposure and HLA in healthy donors. There are 15 residues in the CDR3. Per the germline V gene, CDR1 is MNHNY and CDR2 is SVGAGI (reference sequence). The J segment lost 5 bases and the V segment lost 7 bases, leaving 10 bases of the junction unmatched. The study, taken as a whole, reports: There were reportedly fewer N-insertions in an Asian-associated ancestry cluster than the roughly 670-donor mean, in a later analysis. Judged likely to be a sequencing artifact was a cluster of highly shared sequence variants.

In the PCR, 60 Vbeta and 13 Jbeta primers were used. TCRdb keeps only in-frame clones here, not all; method: immunoSEQ multiplex PCR. The sample's table shows approximately 58,000 clones. The receptor was derived from a woman aged 18-29 years in good health and CMV-seronegative. The V call is TRBV6-6, the J call TRBJ1-4, with 7 bases lining up with TRBD1. Specimen: PBMCs. The CDR3 nucleotides are TGTGCCAGCACCTACTCAGGGGGTACCAATGAAAAACTGTTTTTT. This codes for CASTYSGGTNEKLFF.